This T cell receptor beta chain was captured in a study of shared clonotypes between healthy human individuals. Across the whole study: With ages of 18 to 49, the donors were a couple of women and three men. General study points: It was the non-shared clonotypes that had lower generation probabilities than clonotypes shared by all four donors. Genetic and exposure-history diversity was limited by the small donor number.

Libraries were prepared by immunoSEQ multiplex PCR; TCRdb keeps only in-frame clonotypes and omits some of them. This sample has about 960,000 clones; about 80% occur once, and the top ten carry approximately 1.5%. This clone has a handful of counts. Its antigen is not known. The V segment lost 0 bases and the J segment 2 bases; nucleotides outside the gene matches: 5. Germline V CDR1 and CDR2: SGHAT, FQNNGV. CDR3 length: 16 amino acids. Every donor, a Caucasian adult, lived in Nashville, Tennessee. This chain joins TRBV11-2 and TRBJ2-3; TRBD1 matches at 7 bases. This clonotype originated in a man aged 18 to 29 in good health. Specimen: memory CD4+ T cells sorted from blood. The subset denotes: CD45RA-negative fraction. The CDR3 loop reads CASSLESRGNTDTQYF. The CDR3 DNA sequence: TGTGCCAGCAGCTTAGAGTCCAGGGGGAACACAGATACGCAGTATTTT.